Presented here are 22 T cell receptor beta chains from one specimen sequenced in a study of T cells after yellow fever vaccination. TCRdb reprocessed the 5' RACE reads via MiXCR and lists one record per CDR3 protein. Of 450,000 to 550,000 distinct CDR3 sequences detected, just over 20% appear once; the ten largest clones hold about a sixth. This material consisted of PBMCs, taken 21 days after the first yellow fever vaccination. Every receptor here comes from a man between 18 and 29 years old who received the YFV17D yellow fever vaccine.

In DNA, the CDR3 is TGTGCCAGCAGCTTCTGGGGGTTCAAGGCCGGGGAGCTGTTTTTT. Its translation is CASSFWGFKAGELFF. The chain couples TRBV5-6 to TRBJ2-2; the D gene could be TRBD1 or TRBD2 (5 bases each). V lost 2 bases and J lost 6, with 14 bases in between. This CDR3 spans 15 amino acids. The germline V gene has CDR1 SGHDT and CDR2 YYEEEE.

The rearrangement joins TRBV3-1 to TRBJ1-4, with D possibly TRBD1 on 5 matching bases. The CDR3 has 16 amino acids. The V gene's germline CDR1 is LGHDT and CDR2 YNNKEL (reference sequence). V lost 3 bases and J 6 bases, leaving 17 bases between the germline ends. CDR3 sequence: CASSQGNGRDYEKLFF. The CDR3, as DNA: TGTGCCAGCAGCCAGGGCAATGGCAGGGATTATGAAAAACTGTTTTTT.

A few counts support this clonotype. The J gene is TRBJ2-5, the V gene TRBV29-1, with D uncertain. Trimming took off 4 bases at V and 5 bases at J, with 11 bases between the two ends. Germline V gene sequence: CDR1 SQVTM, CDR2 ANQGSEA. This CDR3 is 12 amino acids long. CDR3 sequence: CSVVPGSETQYF. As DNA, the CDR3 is TGCAGCGTTGTACCTGGTTCGGAGACCCAGTACTTC.

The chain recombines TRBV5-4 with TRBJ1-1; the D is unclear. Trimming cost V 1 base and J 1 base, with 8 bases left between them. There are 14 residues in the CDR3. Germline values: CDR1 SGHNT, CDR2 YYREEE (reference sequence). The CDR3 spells CASSLTAENTEAFF. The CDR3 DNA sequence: TGTGCCAGCAGCTTGACGGCAGAGAACACTGAAGCTTTCTTT.

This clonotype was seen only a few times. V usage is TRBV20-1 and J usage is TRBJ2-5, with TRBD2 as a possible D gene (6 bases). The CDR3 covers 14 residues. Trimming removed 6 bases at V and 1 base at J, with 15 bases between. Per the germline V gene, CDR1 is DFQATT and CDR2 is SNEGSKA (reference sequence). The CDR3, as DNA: TGCAGTGCAAGGAGGTCGGGGGTCCAAGAGACCCAGTACTTC. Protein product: CSARRSGVQETQYF.

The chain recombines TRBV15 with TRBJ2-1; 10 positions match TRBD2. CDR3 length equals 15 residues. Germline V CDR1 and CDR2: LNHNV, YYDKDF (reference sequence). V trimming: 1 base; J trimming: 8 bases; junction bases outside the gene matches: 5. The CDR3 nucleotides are TGTGCCACCAGCAGAGTACTAGCGGGAAGCCATGAGCAGTTCTTC. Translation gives CATSRVLAGSHEQFF.

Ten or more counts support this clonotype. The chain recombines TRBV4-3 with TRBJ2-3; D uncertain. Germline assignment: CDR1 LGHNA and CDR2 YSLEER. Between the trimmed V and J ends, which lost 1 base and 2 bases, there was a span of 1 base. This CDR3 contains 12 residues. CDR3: CASSQATDTQYF. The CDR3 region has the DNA TGCGCCAGCAGCCAAGCCACAGATACGCAGTATTTT.

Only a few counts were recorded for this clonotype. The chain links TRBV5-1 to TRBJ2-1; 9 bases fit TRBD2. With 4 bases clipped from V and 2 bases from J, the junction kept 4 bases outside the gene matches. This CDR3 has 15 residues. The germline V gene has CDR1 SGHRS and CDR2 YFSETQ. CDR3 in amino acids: CASSQLAGPYNEQFF. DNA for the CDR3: TGCGCCAGCAGCCAACTAGCGGGCCCCTACAATGAGCAGTTCTTC.

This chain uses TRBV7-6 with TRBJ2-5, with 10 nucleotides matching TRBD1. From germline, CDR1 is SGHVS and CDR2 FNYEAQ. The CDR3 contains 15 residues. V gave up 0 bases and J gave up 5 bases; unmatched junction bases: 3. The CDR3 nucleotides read TGTGCCAGCAGCTTAGCCCCGGGACAGGGGGAGACCCAGTACTTC. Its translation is CASSLAPGQGETQYF.

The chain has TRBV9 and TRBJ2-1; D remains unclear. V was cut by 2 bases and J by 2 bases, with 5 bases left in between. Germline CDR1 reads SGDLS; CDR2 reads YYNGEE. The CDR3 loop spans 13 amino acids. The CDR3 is CASSVATYNEQFF. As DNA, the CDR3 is TGTGCCAGCAGCGTTGCTACCTACAATGAGCAGTTCTTC.

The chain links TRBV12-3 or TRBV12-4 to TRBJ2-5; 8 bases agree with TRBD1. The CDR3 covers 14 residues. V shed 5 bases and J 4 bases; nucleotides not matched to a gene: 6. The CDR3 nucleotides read TGTGCCAGCAGTCCCCCCAGGGGGCGAGAGACCCAGTACTTC. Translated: CASSPPRGRETQYF.

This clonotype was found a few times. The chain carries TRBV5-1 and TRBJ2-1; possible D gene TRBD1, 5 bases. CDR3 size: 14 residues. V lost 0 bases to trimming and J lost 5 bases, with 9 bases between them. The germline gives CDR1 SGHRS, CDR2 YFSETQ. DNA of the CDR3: TGCGCCAGCAGCTTGGCCTCGACAGACAATGAGCAGTTCTTC. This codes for CASSLASTDNEQFF.

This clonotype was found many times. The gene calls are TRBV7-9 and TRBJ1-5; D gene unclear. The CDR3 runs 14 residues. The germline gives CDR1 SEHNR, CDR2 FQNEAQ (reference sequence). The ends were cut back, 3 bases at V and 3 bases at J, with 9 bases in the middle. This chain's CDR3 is CASSFSDTNQPQHF. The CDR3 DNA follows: TGTGCCAGCAGCTTTAGTGACACCAATCAGCCCCAGCATTTT.

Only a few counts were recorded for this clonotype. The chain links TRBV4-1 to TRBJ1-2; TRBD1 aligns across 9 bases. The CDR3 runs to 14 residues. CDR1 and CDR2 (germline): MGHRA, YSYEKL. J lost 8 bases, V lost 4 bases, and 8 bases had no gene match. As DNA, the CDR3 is TGCGCCAGCAGCCGGGGTGGACAGGGGCCCGGCTACACCTTC. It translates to CASSRGGQGPGYTF.

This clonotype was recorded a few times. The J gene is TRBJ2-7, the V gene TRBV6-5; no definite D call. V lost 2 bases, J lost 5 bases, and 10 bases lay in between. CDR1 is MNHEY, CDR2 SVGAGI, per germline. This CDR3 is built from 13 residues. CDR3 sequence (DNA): TGTGCCAGCAGTTACAGGGTTCTAGACGAGCAGTACTTC. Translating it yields CASSYRVLDEQYF.

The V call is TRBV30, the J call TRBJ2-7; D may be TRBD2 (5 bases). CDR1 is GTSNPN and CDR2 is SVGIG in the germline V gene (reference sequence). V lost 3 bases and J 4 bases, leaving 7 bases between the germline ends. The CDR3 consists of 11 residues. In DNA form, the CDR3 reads TGTGCCTGGAGCCCGGGGTACGAGCAGTACTTC. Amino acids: CAWSPGYEQYF.

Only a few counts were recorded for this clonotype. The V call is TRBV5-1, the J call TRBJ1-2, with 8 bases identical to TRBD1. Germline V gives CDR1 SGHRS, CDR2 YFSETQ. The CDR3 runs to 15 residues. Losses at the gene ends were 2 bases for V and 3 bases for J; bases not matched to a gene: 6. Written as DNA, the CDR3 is TGCGCCAGCAGCTTCGGGCAGGGGGCGGACTATGGCTACACCTTC. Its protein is CASSFGQGADYGYTF.

Written as DNA, the CDR3 is TGCAGTGCAAGGGGGCTAGGACAGGGAGGCGGCTACACCTTC. Encoded protein: CSARGLGQGGGYTF. The chain carries TRBV20-1 and TRBJ1-2; 8 bases map to TRBD1. Germline assignment: CDR1 DFQATT and CDR2 SNEGSKA (reference sequence). V shed 6 bases and J 8 bases; nucleotides not matched to a gene: 14. The CDR3 totals 14 residues.

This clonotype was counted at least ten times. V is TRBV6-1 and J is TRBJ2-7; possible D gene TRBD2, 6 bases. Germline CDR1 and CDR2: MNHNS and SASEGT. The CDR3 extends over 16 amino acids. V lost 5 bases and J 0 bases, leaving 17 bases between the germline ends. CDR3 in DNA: TGTGCCAGCAGTCCCCTCCAGGGACTTGCCTCCTACGAGCAGTACTTC. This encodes CASSPLQGLASYEQYF.

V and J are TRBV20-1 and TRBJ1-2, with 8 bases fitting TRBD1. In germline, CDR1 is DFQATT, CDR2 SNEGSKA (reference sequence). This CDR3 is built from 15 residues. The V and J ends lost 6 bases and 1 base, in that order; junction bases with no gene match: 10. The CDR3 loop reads CSARQGFIGNYGYTF. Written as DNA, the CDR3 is TGCAGTGCCCGACAGGGGTTCATTGGTAACTATGGCTACACCTTC.

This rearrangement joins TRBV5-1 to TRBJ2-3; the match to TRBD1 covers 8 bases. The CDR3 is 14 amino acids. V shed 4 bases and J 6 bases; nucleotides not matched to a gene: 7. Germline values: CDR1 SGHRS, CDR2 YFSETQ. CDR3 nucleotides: TGCGCCAGCAGCACCAGGGGGCGGAGGGATACGCAGTATTTT. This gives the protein CASSTRGRRDTQYF.

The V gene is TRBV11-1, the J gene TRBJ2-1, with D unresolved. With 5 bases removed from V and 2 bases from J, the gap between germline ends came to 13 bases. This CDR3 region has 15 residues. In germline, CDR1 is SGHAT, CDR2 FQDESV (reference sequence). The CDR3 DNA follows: TGTGCCAGCAGCCTAATGGACGGAACCTACAATGAGCAGTTCTTC. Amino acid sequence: CASSLMDGTYNEQFF. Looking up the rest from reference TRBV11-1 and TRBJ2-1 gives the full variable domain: EAEVAQSPRYKITEKSQAVAFWCDPISGHATLYWYRQILGQGPELLVQFQDESVVDDSQLPKDRFSAERLKGVDSTLKIQPAELGDSAMYLCASSLMDGTYNEQFFGPGTRLTVL.